The 30 T cell receptor beta chains below all came from one sample that was sequenced in a study of T cell responses to AZD1222 COVID-19 vaccine. The table came from immunoSEQ multiplex PCR; TCRdb's copy has only in-frame clones and leaves some out. The sample includes 100,000 to 150,000 clones, approximately 88% of them seen just once. The starting material was peripheral blood, obtained on day 0 of AZD1222 vaccination. These receptors all come from an adult in good health.

The V gene is TRBV18, the J gene TRBJ2-7; 12 nucleotides match TRBD2. Germline CDR1 KGHSH, CDR2 LQKENI. Trimming took 2 bases from V and 5 from J; bases not matched to a gene: 4. The CDR3 has 15 amino acids. CDR3 in DNA: TGTGCCAGCTCACCAGGACTAGCGGGATTCAACGAGCAGTACTTC. It codes for CASSPGLAGFNEQYF.

The V and J genes are TRBV7-3 and TRBJ2-3, with D perhaps TRBD2 (6 bases). Germline CDR1 reads SGHTA; CDR2 reads FQGTGA. The V gene lost 5 bases and the J gene lost 0 bases, with 15 bases spanning the gap. The CDR3 spans 16 residues. For the CDR3, the DNA is TGTGCCAGCAGCCCCCAACTAGCATTTAGCACAGATACGCAGTATTTT. Translated, it gives CASSPQLAFSTDTQYF.

This clone was picked up one time. V usage is TRBV30 and J usage is TRBJ2-5; the D is unclear. Germline assignment: CDR1 GTSNPN and CDR2 SVGIG (reference sequence). The CDR3 is 13 amino acids. Trimming cost V 4 bases and J 0 bases, with 9 bases left between them. CDR3 sequence (DNA): TGTGCCTGGACGGACGGTAACCAAGAGACCCAGTACTTC. It translates to CAWTDGNQETQYF.

V usage is TRBV3-1 (or the pseudogene TRBV3-2) and J usage is TRBJ1-1; D may be TRBD1 (5 bases). Trimming cost V 4 bases and J 7 bases, with 10 bases left between them. The CDR3 length is 12 residues. The germline V gene encodes CDR1 LGHDT and CDR2 YNNKEL (reference sequence). The CDR3 DNA sequence: TGTGCCAGCAGCCCCGGGACCCTTGAAGCTTTCTTT. Translation: CASSPGTLEAFF.

V usage is TRBV4-1 and J usage is TRBJ2-7; 7 bases align to TRBD1. V lost 4 bases and J lost 0; bases outside the gene matches: 9. The germline CDR1 and CDR2 sequences are MGHRA and YSYEKL. The CDR3 consists of 16 residues. The DNA for the CDR3 is TGCGCCAGCAGCCCTGGAGACAGGGACCACTCCTACGAGCAGTACTTC. Its protein is CASSPGDRDHSYEQYF.

The chain couples TRBV6-5 to TRBJ1-3; possible D gene TRBD1, 6 bases. Trimming cost V 5 bases and J 8 bases, with 10 bases left between them. The V gene's germline CDR1 is MNHEY and CDR2 SVGAGI. The CDR3 has 12 amino acids. The CDR3 DNA follows: TGTGCCAGCAGTCCCCGACAGGACACCATATATTTT. This translates into CASSPRQDTIYF.

The chain uses TRBV30 and TRBJ1-1; D is ambiguous. CDR1 GTSNPN and CDR2 SVGIG come from the germline V gene (reference sequence). The length of the CDR3 is 13 residues. Trimming pared 1 base from V and 0 bases from J, leaving 6 bases between. CDR3 residues: CAWSGNMNTEAFF. The CDR3 DNA sequence: TGTGCCTGGAGTGGGAACATGAACACTGAAGCTTTCTTT.

The chain is built from TRBV30 and TRBJ2-2, with D possibly TRBD2 on 5 matching bases. Trimming shortened V by 2 bases and J by 3 bases, and 7 bases separated the two germline ends. The CDR3 consists of 13 residues. CDR1 GTSNPN and CDR2 SVGIG come from the germline V gene (reference sequence). The CDR3 bases are TGTGCCTGGAGTCAGGACTACACCGGGGAGCTGTTTTTT. The encoded protein is CAWSQDYTGELFF.

The chain carries TRBV7-9 and TRBJ2-5, with D possibly being TRBD1 (5 bases). Germline CDR1 and CDR2: SEHNR and FQNEAQ (reference sequence). The CDR3 loop spans 13 amino acids. V was shortened by 5 bases and J by 2 bases, with 9 bases between the two germline ends. CDR3 region: CASSRQNQETQYF. The CDR3 nucleotides read TGTGCCAGCAGCCGACAGAATCAAGAGACCCAGTACTTC.

The chain employs TRBV19 and TRBJ2-2; D possibly corresponds to TRBD2 (7 bases). The germline V gene has CDR1 LNHDA and CDR2 SQIVND (reference sequence). There are 16 residues in the CDR3. Trimming removed 7 bases from V and 4 bases from J, with 19 bases in between. CDR3 in DNA: TGTGCCAGTACCATGGGCGGGGGCGAGCGCACCGGGGAGCTGTTTTTT. It specifies CASTMGGGERTGELFF.

The chain links TRBV6-5 to TRBJ2-7; D remains ambiguous. Germline loops: CDR1 MNHEY, CDR2 SVGAGI. This CDR3 is 12 amino acids long. The V end lost 6 bases, the J end lost 0 bases, and 6 bases lay between the germline ends. The CDR3 DNA is TGTGCCAGCAGCGGTGACTCCTACGAGCAGTACTTC. Protein sequence: CASSGDSYEQYF.

This clone was counted once. V and J are TRBV11-2 and TRBJ1-6, with D unresolved. V lost 5 bases and J lost 4, with 9 bases in between. The CDR3 is made up of 14 amino acids. CDR1 and CDR2 (germline): SGHAT, FQNNGV. CDR3 protein: CASSTQVYNSPLHF. CDR3 DNA: TGTGCCAGCAGCACCCAGGTGTATAATTCACCCCTCCACTTT.

The rearrangement links TRBV10-3 to TRBJ1-1; D unresolved. The CDR3 consists of 15 residues. Trimming took 0 bases from V and 0 from J, leaving 8 bases between them. Germline V gene data show CDR1 as ENHRY and CDR2 as SYGVKD. This CDR3 is CAISESNLMNTEAFF. CDR3 nucleotides: TGTGCCATCAGTGAGTCAAACCTAATGAACACTGAAGCTTTCTTT.

CDR3 amino acids: CASSESEAGNQPQHF. As DNA, the CDR3 is TGCGCCAGCAGTGAGTCGGAAGCGGGCAATCAGCCCCAGCATTTT. The chain couples TRBV10-2 to TRBJ1-5; no reliable D call. V was trimmed by 0 bases and J by 2 bases, leaving 8 bases between them. Germline V gene lookup returns CDR1 WSHSY and CDR2 SAAADI. This CDR3 region has 15 residues.

J is TRBJ1-5 and V is TRBV24-1; D perhaps matches TRBD1 (5 bases). This CDR3 contains 15 residues. Between the trimmed V and J ends, which lost 9 bases and 5 bases, there was a span of 19 bases. The germline CDR1 and CDR2 sequences are KGHDR and SFDVKD. The CDR3 bases are TGTGCCACCCGCGCCCCCGGGGGTCCCGATCAGCCCCAGCATTTT. Its translation: CATRAPGGPDQPQHF.

This chain joins TRBV19 and TRBJ1-5, with D possibly being TRBD1 (6 bases). Trimming left V 5 bases short and J 6 bases short, with 14 bases between. Germline CDR1 LNHDA, CDR2 SQIVND (reference sequence). CDR3 length: 14 residues. CDR3 nucleotide sequence: TGTGCCAGTAGTCCGGGGGGGCTAGGTCAGCCCCAGCATTTT. It is translated as CASSPGGLGQPQHF.

V gene TRBV7-6 combines with J gene TRBJ2-3, with D unresolved. The germline CDR1 and CDR2 sequences are SGHVS and FNYEAQ. The V end was cut by 5 bases, the J end by 0 bases, with 12 bases between. The CDR3 runs 15 residues. The CDR3 loop reads CASSRSGSSTDTQYF. The DNA for the CDR3 is TGTGCCAGCAGCCGATCCGGGTCAAGCACAGATACGCAGTATTTT.

V gene TRBV5-4 combines with J gene TRBJ2-7, with 12 nucleotides matching TRBD2. V dropped 3 bases and J dropped 4; count of bases not matched to a gene: 8. There are 16 residues in the CDR3. CDR1 is SGHNT, CDR2 YYREEE, per germline (reference sequence). The CDR3: CASSSTSGSRIYEQYF. CDR3 DNA: TGTGCCAGCAGCTCGACTAGCGGGAGTCGTATTTACGAGCAGTACTTC.

V and J are TRBV19 and TRBJ2-1; the match to TRBD2 covers 7 bases. The CDR3 covers 13 residues. Germline V lookup: CDR1 LNHDA, CDR2 SQIVND (reference sequence). The V and J ends lost 5 bases and 6 bases, in that order; junction bases with no gene match: 4. The CDR3 nucleotides read TGTGCCAGTAGTCCCTGGGAGGGCAATGAGCAGTTCTTC. Amino acids: CASSPWEGNEQFF. Filled out from reference TRBV19 and TRBJ2-1, the complete variable domain reads DGGITQSPKYLFRKEGQNVTLSCEQNLNHDAMYWYRQDPGQGLRLIYYSQIVNDFQKGDIAEGYSVSREKKESFPLTVTSAQKNPTAFYLCASSPWEGNEQFFGPGTRLTVL.

The V and J genes are TRBV30 and TRBJ1-4, with no clear D. V lost 4 bases to trimming and J lost 8 bases, with 5 bases between them. Germline-derived CDR1 and CDR2 are GTSNPN and SVGIG (reference sequence). This CDR3 has 10 residues. The CDR3 nucleotides read TGTGCCTGGAAAGGAGAAAAACTGTTTTTT. Translated: CAWKGEKLFF.

The chain carries TRBV4-1 and TRBJ1-2, with 7 bases matching TRBD1. Germline V gives CDR1 MGHRA, CDR2 YSYEKL. Trimming removed 0 bases from V and 2 bases from J; junction bases left unmatched: 6. The length of the CDR3 is 16 residues. DNA of the CDR3: TGCGCCAGCAGCCAAGATAGCGGACAGGAGAACTATGGCTACACCTTC. Translating gives CASSQDSGQENYGYTF.

The J gene is TRBJ2-1, the V gene TRBV28, with TRBD2 matching over 7 bases. Germline V gene lookup returns CDR1 MDHEN and CDR2 SYDVKM. This CDR3 comprises 18 residues. V dropped 5 bases and J dropped 0; count of bases not matched to a gene: 13. CDR3 residues: CASSPTGDYHFSYNEQFF. Written as DNA, the CDR3 is TGTGCCAGCAGTCCAACCGGGGACTACCACTTCTCCTACAATGAGCAGTTCTTC.

The V gene is TRBV9, the J gene TRBJ2-3, with D tentatively TRBD2 (6 bases). The CDR3 is 16 residues long. Trimming cost V 0 bases and J 4 bases, with 15 bases left between them. Germline V gives CDR1 SGDLS, CDR2 YYNGEE. The CDR3 region is CASSVGLGGSSDTQYF. In nucleotides, the CDR3 is TGTGCCAGCAGCGTAGGCCTCGGGGGATCCTCAGATACGCAGTATTTT.

The sample holds one count of this clone. V gene TRBV3-1 (or the pseudogene TRBV3-2) combines with J gene TRBJ2-7; 11 bases align to TRBD2. Per germline, CDR1 LGHDT and CDR2 YNNKEL (reference sequence). The CDR3 length is 17 residues. J gave up 3 bases and V 0 bases, and 7 bases lay outside the gene matches. CDR3 coding DNA: TGTGCCAGCAGCCAAGAATTTAGCGGGAGGGCCAACTACGAGCAGTACTTC. As protein: CASSQEFSGRANYEQYF.

J is TRBJ1-5 and V is TRBV6-5; 7 nucleotides align to TRBD1. V shed 5 bases and J 7 bases; nucleotides not matched to a gene: 11. The germline V gene has CDR1 MNHEY and CDR2 SVGAGI. This CDR3 region has 15 residues. The CDR3 sequence is CASSPVTGHWQPQHF. The CDR3 nucleotides read TGTGCCAGCAGTCCCGTGACAGGGCACTGGCAGCCCCAGCATTTT.

This rearrangement joins TRBV28 to TRBJ2-7; D call uncertain. Germline values: CDR1 MDHEN, CDR2 SYDVKM. V dropped 5 bases and J dropped 2 bases, with 13 bases sitting between them. The CDR3 runs to 14 residues. CDR3: CASSPAAITYEQYF. The CDR3, as DNA: TGTGCCAGCAGTCCGGCGGCCATCACCTACGAGCAGTACTTC.

This chain links TRBV4-1 with TRBJ2-7; 7 bases are a match to TRBD2. Germline V gene data show CDR1 as MGHRA and CDR2 as YSYEKL. This CDR3 has 15 residues. With 3 bases clipped from V and 3 bases from J, the junction kept 8 bases outside the gene matches. Here the CDR3 DNA reads TGCGCCAGCAGCCAGGAGAGCGGGATCGGCTACGAGCAGTACTTC. Encoded protein: CASSQESGIGYEQYF.

The rearrangement joins TRBV24-1 to TRBJ1-1; 8 nucleotides line up with TRBD1. Germline assignment: CDR1 KGHDR and CDR2 SFDVKD. This CDR3 is built from 15 residues. The junction had 4 bases not matched to a gene; V was cut back by 4 bases and J by 1 base. The CDR3 reads CATSDTGQGNTEAFF. CDR3 nucleotides: TGTGCCACCAGTGACACAGGACAGGGGAACACTGAAGCTTTCTTT.

This chain joins TRBV10-3 and TRBJ2-3; tentatively, D is TRBD2 (5 bases). There are 12 residues in the CDR3. Germline loops: CDR1 ENHRY, CDR2 SYGVKD. V lost 6 bases, J lost 5 bases, and 9 bases lay in between. CDR3 protein: CAIRDEGDTQYF. As DNA, the CDR3 is TGTGCCATCAGGGACGAGGGAGATACGCAGTATTTT.

The chain carries TRBV5-4 and TRBJ2-5; possibly TRBD2 for D (7 bases). Germline values: CDR1 SGHNT, CDR2 YYREEE (reference sequence). V was cut by 0 bases and J by 5 bases, with 14 bases left in between. This CDR3 region has 15 residues. CDR3 sequence: CASSLATGGVETQYF. CDR3 nucleotide sequence: TGTGCCAGCAGCTTGGCCACGGGGGGCGTCGAGACCCAGTACTTC.